This TCR beta chain is drawn from a study of T cells in Graves' hyperthyroidism and ophthalmopathy. The wider study: Blood from the periphery was taken at initial diagnosis, before any treatment.

RNA transcripts yielded amplified TCR beta CDR3 regions. When the TCR CDR3 underwent first-round RT-PCR, the HTBI primer set was used. TCRdb used MiXCR to reprocess the multiplex PCR reads, holding one entry per CDR3 protein. Among about 590,000 distinct CDR3 sequences listed, 15% to 17% were seen once. Germline V lookup: CDR1 DFQATT, CDR2 SNEGSKA (reference sequence). This CDR3 is built from 15 residues. The ends lost 3 bases at V and 4 bases at J; junction bases unmatched: 4. This clonotype was recorded many times. The PBMCs were taken from less than 11 ml of fresh peripheral blood. This receptor was taken from a woman younger than 45 with Graves' hyperthyroidism. Sequences were obtained from blood. The chain couples TRBV20-1 to TRBJ2-1, with 12 bases fitting TRBD2. The CDR3 sequence: CSASKLAGGYNEQFF. The CDR3 DNA reads TGCAGTGCTAGTAAACTAGCGGGAGGTTACAATGAGCAGTTCTTC.